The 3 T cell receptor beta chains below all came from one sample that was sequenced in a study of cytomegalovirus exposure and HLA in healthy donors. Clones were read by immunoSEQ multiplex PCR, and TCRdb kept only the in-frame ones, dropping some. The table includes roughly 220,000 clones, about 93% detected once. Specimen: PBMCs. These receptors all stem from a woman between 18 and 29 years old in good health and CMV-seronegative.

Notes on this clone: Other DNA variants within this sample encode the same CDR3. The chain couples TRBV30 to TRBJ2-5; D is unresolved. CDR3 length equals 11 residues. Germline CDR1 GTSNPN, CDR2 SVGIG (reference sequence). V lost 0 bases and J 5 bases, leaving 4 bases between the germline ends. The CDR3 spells CAWSVRETQYF. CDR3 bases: TGTGCCTGGAGTGTACGGGAGACCCAGTACTTC.

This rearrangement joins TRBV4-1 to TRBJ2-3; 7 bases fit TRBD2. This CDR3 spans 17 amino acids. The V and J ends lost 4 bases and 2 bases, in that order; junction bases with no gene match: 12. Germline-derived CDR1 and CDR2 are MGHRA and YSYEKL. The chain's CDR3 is CASSPAEQREDTDTQYF. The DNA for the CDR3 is TGCGCCAGCAGCCCCGCCGAGCAGCGGGAAGACACAGATACGCAGTATTTT.

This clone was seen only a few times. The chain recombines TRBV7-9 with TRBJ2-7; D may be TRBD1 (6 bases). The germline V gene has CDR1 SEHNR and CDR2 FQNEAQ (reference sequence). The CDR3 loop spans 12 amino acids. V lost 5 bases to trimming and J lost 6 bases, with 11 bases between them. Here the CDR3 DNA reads TGTGCCAGCAGCCCCCGGGACACCGAGCAGTACTTC. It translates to CASSPRDTEQYF. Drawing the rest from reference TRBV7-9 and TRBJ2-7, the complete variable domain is DTGVSQNPRHKITKRGQNVTFRCDPISEHNRLYWYRQTLGQGPEFLTYFQNEAQLEKSRLLSDRFSAERPKGSFSTLEIQRTEQGDSAMYLCASSPRDTEQYFGPGTRLTVT.